This T cell receptor (beta chain) was sequenced during a study of cytomegalovirus exposure and HLA in healthy donors. Each donor was healthy, and each was a bone marrow donor. The V and J ends lost 3 bases and 8 bases respectively, with 8 bases between them. CDR3 size: 12 residues. CDR1 is SNHLY, CDR2 FYNNEI, per germline. Study-level results: A later analysis found TCR association rates differed by HLA locus, highest for DRB1 and lowest for HLA-C. Many donors carried some public TCRs, although rarity characterized most TCR sequences.

The PCR made use of 60 Vbeta and 13 Jbeta primers. Some clones are missing from TCRdb's copy, which holds only in-frame ones; the method was immunoSEQ multiplex PCR. The table lists about 140,000 clones, approximately 80% of them singletons. Worth noting for this clone: Its antigen is unknown.

The rearrangement links TRBV2 to TRBJ2-1; possibly TRBD2 for D (5 bases). The TCR comes from a man aged 30-40 years in good health and CMV-seronegative. The sequenced material came from PBMCs. The CDR3 sequence: CASSDREYEQFF. In DNA form, the CDR3 reads TGTGCCAGCAGTGATAGGGAGTATGAGCAGTTCTTC. Combining the CDR3 with reference TRBV2 and TRBJ2-1 gives the whole variable domain EPEVTQTPSHQVTQMGQEVILRCVPISNHLYFYWYRQILGQKVEFLVSFYNNEISEKSEIFDDQFSVERPDGSNFTLKIRSTKLEDSAMYFCASSDREYEQFFGPGTRLTVL.